These T cell receptor beta chains were read from a single sample in a study of CD8 T cells in ankylosing spondylitis. MiXCR, applied by TCRdb to the 5' RACE reads, yields one record per CDR3 protein. The sample includes 400,000 to 450,000 distinct CDR3 sequences, about a sixth of them seen just once. The sample comprised blood, either unsorted or a sorted T cell fraction (not recorded which). Source of these receptors: a male donor with ankylosing spondylitis. Each CDR3 is given without its conserved first and last residue. Fields, in order: clone size, V gene, CDR3 protein. Not all rows give a size; the values are once, few, many and, for expanded clones, a class.

size: NA
V: TRBV18
CDR3: ASSPGGGVEFDF

size: NA
V: TRBV5-1
CDR3: ASSLVTASYEQY

size: NA
V: TRBV4-2
CDR3: ASSHHGTGNTGELF

size: many
V: TRBV12-3/TRBV12-4
CDR3: ASSFIGKGGEGQPQH

size: NA
V: TRBV7-9
CDR3: ASSRRTTYSTDTQY

size: NA
V: TRBV4-1
CDR3: ASKRNSYEQY

size: few
V: TRBV20-1
CDR3: SASASSGANVLT

size: NA
V: TRBV6-1
CDR3: ASILRDRDNSPLH

size: NA
V: TRBV14
CDR3: ASRASGAYNEQF

size: NA
V: TRBV3-1
CDR3: ASSQAWGPSSYNEQF

size: NA
V: TRBV14
CDR3: ASSSSGRGTDTQY

size: NA
V: TRBV3-1
CDR3: ASSQGAGMRGEQY

size: NA
V: TRBV10-3
CDR3: AISPQGLGDYGYT

size: few
V: TRBV29-1
CDR3: SVEGAGTGIETQY

size: NA
V: TRBV6-2/TRBV6-3
CDR3: ASRGEGKNIQY

size: NA
V: TRBV3-1
CDR3: ASSQEALRGETDTQY

size: many
V: TRBV29-1
CDR3: SVAGLAGEMGPYEQY

size: NA
V: TRBV29-1
CDR3: SVRDREAYNEQF

size: few
V: TRBV7-8
CDR3: ASSLGSGYPYEQY

size: NA
V: TRBV6-2/TRBV6-3
CDR3: ASSYGGKVNTEAF

size: many
V: TRBV29-1
CDR3: SVDWSQSSTEAF

size: NA
V: TRBV6-5
CDR3: ASSYSRNYGYT

size: NA
V: TRBV5-1
CDR3: ASSWDSSDIQY

size: few
V: TRBV30
CDR3: AWSPVGLPTDNEQF

size: NA
V: TRBV15
CDR3: ATSTLDRREQY

size: NA
V: TRBV24-1
CDR3: ATSGSPTGELF

size: few
V: TRBV5-1
CDR3: ASSLAFGFQGVGEQY

size: NA
V: TRBV18
CDR3: ASSFLSGDYGYT

size: NA
V: TRBV11-1
CDR3: ASSSNVAQQY

size: few
V: TRBV7-6
CDR3: ASSSSGTVSSYEQY

size: NA
V: TRBV6-5
CDR3: ASSYSGQGAGANVLT

size: many
V: TRBV11-2
CDR3: ASSLGRGGRARDTQY

size: NA
V: TRBV3-1
CDR3: ASSRITGQGMAF

size: NA
V: TRBV5-6
CDR3: ASSLEWGGQGPLISYNEQF

size: many
V: TRBV5-1
CDR3: ASSLAAGSSYEQY

size: many
V: TRBV20-1
CDR3: SARSSGRTGELF

size: many
V: TRBV5-6
CDR3: ASSFGGVEQF

size: NA
V: TRBV9
CDR3: ASSARDIPGELF

size: few
V: TRBV3-1
CDR3: ASSQGRGGPQH

size: few
V: TRBV28
CDR3: ASSYRAGQGSPEQF

size: few
V: TRBV7-2
CDR3: ASSPGRGGRGYNEQF